The present T cell receptor beta chain was sequenced within a study of T cells in Graves' hyperthyroidism and ophthalmopathy. Germline lookup yields CDR1 MDHEN and CDR2 SYDVKM. The CDR3 runs to 14 residues. Trimming removed 5 bases at V and 3 bases at J, with 8 bases between. Regions amplified from RNA transcripts were the TCR beta CDR3 regions. The primer set for the first-round RT-PCR of the TCR CDR3 was HTBI. In TCRdb, the multiplex PCR reads were re-called with MiXCR into one record per CDR3 protein. The repertoire holds 250,000 to 300,000 distinct CDR3 sequences, with 15% to 20% as singletons. The sequence was obtained from a man in his forties or fifties with Graves' ophthalmopathy. Sequencing was performed on blood. The genes are TRBV28 and TRBJ2-6; D is undetermined. The CDR3 reads CASSTGGGANVLTF. The CDR3 region has the DNA TGTGCCAGCAGTACGGGCGGTGGGGCCAACGTCCTGACTTTC.